This T cell receptor beta chain comes out of a study of technical replicates of blood from several donors. The CDR3 is 17 amino acids. V dropped 3 bases and J dropped 0 bases, with 17 bases sitting between them. The germline V gene encodes CDR1 WSHSY and CDR2 SAAADI. Sequencing used immunoSEQ multiplex PCR; TCRdb keeps in-frame clones, though not all of them. Here the sample spans over 65,000 clones, 85% to 95% being singletons. The TCR sequence derives from a human donor in good health. This sequence joins TRBV10-2 and TRBJ2-5, with a weak D call TRBD2 (6 bases). Sequenced input: T cells isolated from PBMCs. CDR3 nucleotides: TGCGCCAGCAGTGATCGGCCGGTAGCGGCGTACCAAGAGACCCAGTACTTC. Its protein is CASSDRPVAAYQETQYF.